These 10 T cell receptor beta chains were sequenced from one sample in a study of T-cell reconstitution after alpha-beta-depleted transplantation in children. Unique molecular identifiers were incorporated into the prepared TCRbeta library. TCRdb re-derived calls from the PCR reads in MiXCR, one entry per CDR3 protein. The top ten clones hold about 6% of a sample with about 480,000 distinct CDR3 sequences, around an eighth of them seen once. Sequenced here: PBMCs from the stem cell graft donor, sampled from the stem cell graft. These receptors came from a human donor who donated a stem cell graft to a child with combined immunodeficiency.

The rearrangement links TRBV7-2 to TRBJ1-6, with TRBD1 matching over 7 bases. Unmatched junction bases numbered 11, after V lost 5 bases and J lost 10 bases. Per germline, CDR1 SGHTA and CDR2 FQGNSA. This CDR3 is built from 15 residues. CDR3 loop: CASSPRQGSGSPLHF. The CDR3 coding sequence is TGTGCCAGCAGCCCTAGACAGGGTTCGGGGTCACCCCTCCACTTT.

This clonotype was observed a handful of times. This rearrangement joins TRBV19 to TRBJ1-1; 11 bases line up with TRBD1. CDR1 is LNHDA, CDR2 SQIVND, per germline (reference sequence). J lost 6 bases, V lost 7 bases, and 7 bases had no gene match. This CDR3 has 14 amino acids. CDR3 DNA sequence: TGTGCCAGTAACGGACAGGGGGCAGGAGCTGAAGCTTTCTTT. Translated: CASNGQGAGAEAFF. Supplemented by reference TRBV19 and TRBJ1-1, the full variable domain reads DGGITQSPKYLFRKEGQNVTLSCEQNLNHDAMYWYRQDPGQGLRLIYYSQIVNDFQKGDIAEGYSVSREKKESFPLTVTSAQKNPTAFYLCASNGQGAGAEAFFGQGTRLTVV.

This clonotype was recorded many times. The chain employs TRBV3-1 and TRBJ1-6, with 8 bases identical to TRBD1. CDR3 length: 15 amino acids. The germline V gene encodes CDR1 LGHDT and CDR2 YNNKEL (reference sequence). Germline trimming cut 1 base from V and 11 bases from J; bases unmatched to any gene: 7. As DNA, the CDR3 is TGTGCCAGCAGCCAAGGGAGGACAGGGCTTGCACCCCTCCACTTT. Its translation is CASSQGRTGLAPLHF.

This clonotype was picked up many times. V usage is TRBV24-1 and J usage is TRBJ2-5; D might be TRBD2 (5 bases). Germline CDR1 KGHDR, CDR2 SFDVKD. Between the trimmed V and J ends, which lost 3 bases and 2 bases, there was a span of 6 bases. The CDR3 extends over 13 amino acids. The CDR3 loop reads CATSDGGQETQYF. The CDR3 DNA reads as TGTGCCACCAGTGATGGCGGGCAAGAGACCCAGTACTTC.

The CDR3 DNA sequence: TGTGCCAGTAGCCTGACAGGGCCCCACAATGAGCAGTTCTTC. It codes for CASSLTGPHNEQFF. The genes are TRBV19 and TRBJ2-1; 7 bases are a match to TRBD1. Germline V lookup: CDR1 LNHDA, CDR2 SQIVND (reference sequence). The CDR3 consists of 14 residues. The trim removed 6 bases at V and 5 bases at J, leaving 7 bases unmatched. The whole variable domain, filled in from reference TRBV19 and TRBJ2-1, reads DGGITQSPKYLFRKEGQNVTLSCEQNLNHDAMYWYRQDPGQGLRLIYYSQIVNDFQKGDIAEGYSVSREKKESFPLTVTSAQKNPTAFYLCASSLTGPHNEQFFGPGTRLTVL.

This rearrangement joins TRBV12-3 or TRBV12-4 to TRBJ2-7; possibly TRBD2 for D (6 bases). The CDR3 sequence is 15 residues long. V lost 1 base to trimming and J lost 0 bases, with 10 bases between them. In DNA form, the CDR3 reads TGTGCCAGCAGTTTAGGGGGGGACGGCTCCTACGAGCAGTACTTC. Translation gives CASSLGGDGSYEQYF.

This clonotype was observed many times. The chain employs TRBV12-3 or TRBV12-4 and TRBJ2-1, with D uncertain. V shed 6 bases and J shed 4 bases, with 7 bases lying between them. The CDR3 is 12 amino acids. The CDR3 protein is CASRSQYNEQFF. Here the CDR3 DNA reads TGTGCCAGCAGGTCACAGTACAATGAGCAGTTCTTC.

The chain links TRBV12-3 or TRBV12-4 to TRBJ2-3; D call uncertain. CDR3 length equals 14 residues. Trimming took 8 bases from V and 2 from J, leaving 14 bases between them. CDR3 protein: CASLAGSYTDTQYF. The CDR3 DNA sequence: TGTGCCAGCCTCGCCGGGTCTTACACAGATACGCAGTATTTT.

This clonotype was counted a few times. CDR3 nucleotide sequence: TGTGCCAGCAGCGCAACCCCACTGGGTCGTCAAGAGACCCAGTACTTC. Residues: CASSATPLGRQETQYF. The chain carries TRBV7-8 and TRBJ2-5; D not resolved. CDR3 length: 16 residues. Trimming removed 5 bases from V and 2 bases from J, with 18 bases in between. The germline V gene encodes CDR1 SGHVS and CDR2 FQNEAQ. The whole variable domain, filled in from reference TRBV7-8 and TRBJ2-5, reads GAGVSQSPRYKVAKRGQDVALRCDPISGHVSLFWYQQALGQGPEFLTYFQNEAQLDKSGLPSDRFFAERPEGSVSTLKIQRTQQEDSAVYLCASSATPLGRQETQYFGPGTRLLVL.

This clonotype was counted a few times. The chain recombines TRBV20-1 with TRBJ2-1; D gene unclear. From germline, CDR1 is DFQATT and CDR2 SNEGSKA (reference sequence). Trimming cost V 4 bases and J 7 bases, with 14 bases left between them. The CDR3 contains 13 residues. The CDR3, as DNA: TGCAGTGCTACGGGTTGGAGTCGGAATGAGCAGTTCTTC. As protein: CSATGWSRNEQFF.